Listed here are 3 T cell receptor beta chains from one sample, sequenced in a study of cytomegalovirus exposure and HLA in healthy donors. Both 60 Vbeta primers and 13 Jbeta primers went into the PCR. Only in-frame clones appear in the TCRdb table, and some are missing; sequencing was by immunoSEQ multiplex PCR. The sample contains 95,000 or so clones, around 70% of which appear only once. The sample comprised PBMCs. These receptors were collected from a woman between 50 and 59 years old in good health and CMV-seropositive.

A few counts support this clone. The chain combines TRBV9 with TRBJ2-3; no firm D call. The germline V gene has CDR1 SGDLS and CDR2 YYNGEE. The CDR3 spans 14 residues. V was trimmed by 2 bases and J by 0 bases, leaving 7 bases between them. The CDR3 nucleotides read TGTGCCAGCAGCGTTAGTACTAGCACAGATACGCAGTATTTT. Its translation: CASSVSTSTDTQYF.

The rearrangement joins TRBV19 to TRBJ2-2, with 8 bases lining up with TRBD1. The junction had 9 bases not matched to a gene; V was cut back by 7 bases and J by 2 bases. Germline CDR1 is LNHDA and CDR2 is SQIVND (reference sequence). There are 16 residues in the CDR3. The CDR3 DNA is TGTGCCAGTAACACCCCGGGACAGGTTAACACCGGGGAGCTGTTTTTT. Translating gives CASNTPGQVNTGELFF.

The chain is built from TRBV7-3 and TRBJ2-1; maybe TRBD1 (6 bases). This CDR3 contains 14 residues. The V end lost 6 bases, the J end lost 16 bases, and 25 bases lay between the germline ends. Germline lookup yields CDR1 SGHTA and CDR2 FQGTGA. The CDR3 sequence is CASSNPTGMGLLFF. The CDR3 region has the DNA TGTGCCAGCAGTAACCCGACAGGTATGGGGCTTCTCTTCTTC.